Detailed here is one T cell receptor (beta chain). Its specificity is not known. V lost 2 bases, J lost 6 bases, and 4 bases stayed unmatched. CDR1 MNHEY and CDR2 SVGAGI come from the germline V gene. The CDR3 has 15 amino acids. The protocol was immunoSEQ multiplex PCR, while the TCRdb copy is restricted to in-frame clones and leaves out a portion. There are around 18,000 clones in the sample; roughly nine tenths occur only once, and under 15% lies in the top ten. CD3+CD4+ and CD3+CD8+ cells were FACS-sorted from thawed unstimulated PBMCs. The source of the sample is a study of T cell clones after liver transplantation. Study in general: TCRbeta sequencing after a pre-transplant mixed lymphocyte reaction identified graft-donor-reactive clones, later tracked in post-transplant blood. The study's findings and limits: Migration into the graft, not deletion, may explain lost graft donor-reactive T cells. Circulating graft-donor-reactive CD4 TCRbeta sequences fell significantly post-transplant in 5 of 8 subjects.

Sample: CD8+ T cells from blood, taken around 42 months after liver transplant. The sequence derives from a human patient who received a liver transplant. Some T cells may be provided by the graft donor. This sequence joins TRBV6-5 and TRBJ2-2; 9 nucleotides match TRBD2. Here the CDR3 reads CASSYGTSMAGELFF. The DNA of the CDR3 is TGTGCCAGCAGTTACGGGACTAGCATGGCCGGGGAGCTGTTTTTT.